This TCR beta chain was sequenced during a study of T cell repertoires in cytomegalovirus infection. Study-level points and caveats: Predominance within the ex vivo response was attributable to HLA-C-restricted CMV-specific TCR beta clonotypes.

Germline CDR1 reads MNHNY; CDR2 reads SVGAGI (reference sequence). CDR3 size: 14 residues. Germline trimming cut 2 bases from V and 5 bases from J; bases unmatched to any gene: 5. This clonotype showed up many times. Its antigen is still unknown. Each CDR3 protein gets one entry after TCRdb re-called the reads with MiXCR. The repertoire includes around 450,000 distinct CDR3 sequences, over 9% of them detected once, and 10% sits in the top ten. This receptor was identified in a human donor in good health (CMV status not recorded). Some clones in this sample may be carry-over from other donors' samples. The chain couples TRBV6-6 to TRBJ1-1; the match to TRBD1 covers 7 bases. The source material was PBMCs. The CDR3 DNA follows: TGTGCCAGCAGTTACGAGGGGGCGCGAACTGAAGCTTTCTTT. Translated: CASSYEGARTEAFF.